The clone carrying this T cell receptor (beta chain) was found many times. The antigen is unknown. This probably arose from a read error, given a far larger clone one base away. V was clipped by 5 bases and J by 5 bases, with 4 bases between them. The germline V gene encodes CDR1 SGHVS and CDR2 FQNEAQ. The CDR3 consists of 11 residues. Tagging with unique molecular identifiers was applied to individual cDNA molecules. TCRdb re-called the 5' RACE reads through MiXCR, storing one row per CDR3 protein. The sample has 35,000 to 45,000 distinct CDR3 sequences; under 6.5% are singletons. The data were taken from a study of early T cells in non-severe SARS-CoV-2 infection. Study summary: RNA in bulk from unsorted whole blood was sequenced, and chains were unpaired. General study results and limits: CD4 and private specificities were missed by VDJdb matching, which favored anti-spike CD8 responses.

The V gene is TRBV7-8, the J gene TRBJ2-1; no definite D call. The clonotype comes from an adult who was a healthcare worker with PCR-confirmed SARS-CoV-2 infection or an uninfected control (not recorded which). Material: whole blood. CDR3 amino acids: CASSENNEQFF. CDR3 nucleotide sequence: TGTGCCAGCAGCGAAAACAATGAGCAGTTCTTC. The full variable domain, in which reference TRBV7-8 and TRBJ2-1 provide the parts outside the CDR3, is GAGVSQSPRYKVAKRGQDVALRCDPISGHVSLFWYQQALGQGPEFLTYFQNEAQLDKSGLPSDRFFAERPEGSVSTLKIQRTQQEDSAVYLCASSENNEQFFGPGTRLTVL.